Following are 15 T cell receptor beta chains from one sample sequenced in a study of blood T cells in healthy people across ages. Then a second PCR, running roughly 7 to 11 cycles, was carried out with a sample-barcoded 5' primer and a J-beta primer mix. TCRdb analysed the 5' RACE reads with MiXCR anew, one entry per CDR3 protein. The sample yields 650,000 to 950,000 distinct CDR3 sequences, 40% to 50% seen once. Sequenced input: blood. The receptors here all came from a man between 60 and 75 years old in good health.

The CDR3 coding sequence is TGTGCCAGCAGGTCTCCATCGGGGAACTATGGCTACACCTTC. This codes for CASRSPSGNYGYTF. The chain uses TRBV6-6 and TRBJ1-2; D gene unclear. Germline V gives CDR1 MNHNY, CDR2 SVGAGI (reference sequence). Between the trimmed V and J ends, which lost 6 bases and 2 bases, there was a span of 13 bases. The CDR3 covers 14 residues.

The chain couples TRBV4-3 to TRBJ1-1; D ambiguous. Germline values: CDR1 LGHNA, CDR2 YSLEER. The V and J ends lost 4 bases and 5 bases respectively, with 17 bases between them. The CDR3 loop spans 15 amino acids. DNA of the CDR3: TGCGCCAGCAGCCCAGGCGAAGAAAGTGATACTGAAGCTTTCTTT. Translation: CASSPGEESDTEAFF.

This clonotype has just a few counts. J is TRBJ2-7 and V is TRBV3-1; D gene ambiguous. Germline V gene data show CDR1 as LGHDT and CDR2 as YNNKEL (reference sequence). V was trimmed by 1 base and J by 1 base, leaving 8 bases between them. The CDR3 totals 14 residues. CDR3 in amino acids: CASSQVASSYEQYF. In DNA, the CDR3 is TGTGCCAGCAGCCAAGTGGCATCTTCCTACGAGCAGTACTTC.

J is TRBJ2-7 and V is TRBV18; TRBD1 matches 9 bases. Losses at the gene ends were 3 bases for V and 3 bases for J; bases not matched to a gene: 9. Germline CDR1 reads KGHSH; CDR2 reads LQKENI. This CDR3 contains 16 residues. The CDR3 loop is CASSPGQGLRSYEQYF. CDR3 DNA sequence: TGTGCCAGCTCACCGGGACAGGGACTACGGAGCTACGAGCAGTACTTC.

The table lists this clonotype with a few counts. The V call is TRBV7-9, the J call TRBJ2-1; 10 bases line up with TRBD2. The CDR3 has 12 amino acids. V shed 6 bases and J 10 bases; nucleotides not matched to a gene: 3. CDR1 and CDR2 from the germline V gene are SEHNR and FQNEAQ (reference sequence). CDR3 in DNA: TGTGCCAGCAGGCCGACTAGCGGGGAGCAGTTCTTC. Protein: CASRPTSGEQFF.

V gene TRBV7-8 combines with J gene TRBJ2-5; 7 positions match TRBD2. The J call may be faulty, since TRBJ2-1 better matches the DNA end. The CDR3 consists of 16 residues. Germline CDR1 SGHVS, CDR2 FQNEAQ. CDR3 in DNA: TGTGCCAGCAGCTTAGCGGGAGGGGCCCCCCAAGAGACCCAGTTCTTC. It translates to CASSLAGGAPQETQFF.

This clonotype was seen a handful of times. The chain combines TRBV2 with TRBJ2-3; TRBD2 matches at 7 bases. J gave up 4 bases and V 6 bases, and 10 bases lay outside the gene matches. The CDR3 runs to 15 residues. Germline CDR1 is SNHLY and CDR2 is FYNNEI. The CDR3 DNA is TGTGCCAGCAGCGGGGAGGGGACGGCCTCAGATACGCAGTATTTT. Its protein is CASSGEGTASDTQYF. Complete variable domain (other parts from reference TRBV2 and TRBJ2-3): EPEVTQTPSHQVTQMGQEVILRCVPISNHLYFYWYRQILGQKVEFLVSFYNNEISEKSEIFDDQFSVERPDGSNFTLKIRSTKLEDSAMYFCASSGEGTASDTQYFGPGTRLTVL.

Only a few counts were recorded for this clonotype. CDR3 nucleotide sequence: TGTGCCAGCAGCTCCGGACAGATAGAGACCCAGTACTTC. Its protein product is CASSSGQIETQYF. The chain carries TRBV11-3 and TRBJ2-5; D perhaps matches TRBD1 (6 bases). The CDR3 contains 13 residues. V was trimmed by 4 bases and J by 4 bases, leaving 10 bases between them. Germline-derived CDR1 and CDR2 are SGHNT and YENEEA.

The chain has TRBV12-3 or TRBV12-4 and TRBJ2-6; maybe TRBD1 (6 bases). Deletions cut 5 bases from V and 0 bases from J, with 14 bases between. CDR3 size: 17 residues. CDR3 nucleotides: TGTGCCAGCAGTACAGGGAGTGGGTTCTCTGGGGCCAACGTCCTGACTTTC. Protein sequence: CASSTGSGFSGANVLTF.

The chain combines TRBV24-1 with TRBJ2-5, with 11 bases fitting TRBD2. Trimming at V came to 7 bases and at J to 0 bases, leaving 12 bases not matched to a gene. Germline CDR1 is KGHDR and CDR2 is SFDVKD. The CDR3 loop spans 18 amino acids. The CDR3 here is CATRFPSGGPTYQETQYF. In DNA form, the CDR3 reads TGTGCCACCAGGTTCCCTAGCGGGGGGCCGACATACCAAGAGACCCAGTACTTC.

V is TRBV6-2 or TRBV6-3 and J is TRBJ1-2, with D unclear. Between the trimmed V and J ends, which lost 7 bases and 10 bases, there was a span of 22 bases. This CDR3 comprises 14 residues. Germline CDR1 is MNHEY and CDR2 is SVGEGT. CDR3 DNA sequence: TGTGCCAGCACTTCCCCGGAAGGGTATGCGTCCTACACCTTC. It codes for CASTSPEGYASYTF.

There are many counts of this clonotype. V is TRBV25-1 and J is TRBJ1-4; 9 positions match TRBD1. The CDR3 sequence is 15 residues long. The J segment lost 10 bases and the V segment lost 7 bases, leaving 13 bases of the junction unmatched. Germline-derived CDR1 and CDR2 are MGHDK and SYGVNS. CDR3 bases: TGTGCCAGCACTGACCCCGGGACAGGGATCGGAAAACTGTTTTTT. It codes for CASTDPGTGIGKLFF.

The chain is built from TRBV7-9 and TRBJ2-3; 8 bases are shared with TRBD2. CDR1 and CDR2 from the germline V gene are SEHNR and FQNEAQ (reference sequence). This CDR3 is built from 14 residues. V shed 11 bases and J 4 bases; nucleotides not matched to a gene: 11. The chain's CDR3 is CAGGRASGSDTQYF. As DNA, the CDR3 is TGTGCCGGGGGAAGGGCTAGCGGGTCAGATACGCAGTATTTT.

Many counts were recorded for this clonotype. The V and J genes are TRBV7-6 and TRBJ2-7; 9 bases are shared with TRBD1. V lost 5 bases and J lost 4; bases outside the gene matches: 6. In germline, CDR1 is SGHVS, CDR2 FNYEAQ. CDR3 length: 14 residues. CDR3 sequence reads: CASSARDRVYEQYF. In nucleotides, the CDR3 is TGTGCCAGCAGCGCACGGGACAGGGTGTACGAGCAGTACTTC.

This clonotype was recorded a few times. The CDR3 DNA reads TGTGCCAGCAGTGAAGTAGGCTATGGCTACACCTTC. This encodes CASSEVGYGYTF. The rearrangement joins TRBV6-1 to TRBJ1-2, with D uncertain. Germline V lookup: CDR1 MNHNS, CDR2 SASEGT. The CDR3 is 12 residues long. Between the trimmed V and J ends, which lost 1 base and 4 bases, there was a span of 4 bases.